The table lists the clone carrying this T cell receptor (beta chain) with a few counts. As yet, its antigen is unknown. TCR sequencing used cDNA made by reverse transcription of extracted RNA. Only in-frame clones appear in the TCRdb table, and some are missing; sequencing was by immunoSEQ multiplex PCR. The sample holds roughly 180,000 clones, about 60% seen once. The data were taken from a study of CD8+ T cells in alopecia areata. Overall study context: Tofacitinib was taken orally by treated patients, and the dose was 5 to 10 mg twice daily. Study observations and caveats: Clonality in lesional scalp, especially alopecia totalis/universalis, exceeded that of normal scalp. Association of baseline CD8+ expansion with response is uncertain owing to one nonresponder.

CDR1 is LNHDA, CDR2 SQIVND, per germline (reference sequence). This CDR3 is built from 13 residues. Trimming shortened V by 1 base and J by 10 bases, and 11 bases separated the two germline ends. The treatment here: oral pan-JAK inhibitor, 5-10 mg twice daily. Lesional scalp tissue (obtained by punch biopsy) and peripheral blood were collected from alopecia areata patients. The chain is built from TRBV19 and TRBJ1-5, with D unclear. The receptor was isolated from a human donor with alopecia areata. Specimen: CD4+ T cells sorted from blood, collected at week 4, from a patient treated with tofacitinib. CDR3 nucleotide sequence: TGTGCCAGTAGTATAGGCGGCGGTAAACCCCAGCATTTT. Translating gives CASSIGGGKPQHF.